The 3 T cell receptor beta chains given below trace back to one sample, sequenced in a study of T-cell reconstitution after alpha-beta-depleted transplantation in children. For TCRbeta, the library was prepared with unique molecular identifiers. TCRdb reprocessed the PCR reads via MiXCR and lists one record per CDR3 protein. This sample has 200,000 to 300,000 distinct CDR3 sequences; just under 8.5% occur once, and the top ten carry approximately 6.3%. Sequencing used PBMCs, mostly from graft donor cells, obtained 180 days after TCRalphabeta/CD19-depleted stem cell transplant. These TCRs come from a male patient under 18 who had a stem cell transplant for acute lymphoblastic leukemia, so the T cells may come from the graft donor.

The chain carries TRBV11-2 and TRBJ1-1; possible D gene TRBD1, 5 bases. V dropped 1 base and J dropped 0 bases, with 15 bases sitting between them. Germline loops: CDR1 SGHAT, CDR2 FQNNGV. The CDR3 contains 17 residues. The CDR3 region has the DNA TGTGCCAGCAGCTTAGGTAGACAGACTCTCATGAACACTGAAGCTTTCTTT. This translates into CASSLGRQTLMNTEAFF.

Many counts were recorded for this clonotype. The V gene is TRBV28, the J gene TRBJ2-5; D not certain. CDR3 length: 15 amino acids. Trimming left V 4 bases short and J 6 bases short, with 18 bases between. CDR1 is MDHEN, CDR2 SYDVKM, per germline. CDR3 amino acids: CASSSPDDYKKTQYF. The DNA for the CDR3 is TGTGCCAGCAGTTCCCCGGACGATTACAAGAAGACCCAGTACTTC.

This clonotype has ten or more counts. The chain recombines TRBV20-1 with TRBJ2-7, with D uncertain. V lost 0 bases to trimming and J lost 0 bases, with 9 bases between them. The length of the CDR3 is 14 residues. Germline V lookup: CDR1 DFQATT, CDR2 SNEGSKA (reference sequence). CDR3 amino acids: CSARDGRSSYEQYF. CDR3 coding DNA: TGCAGTGCTAGAGATGGGCGAAGCTCCTACGAGCAGTACTTC.